The 17 T cell receptor beta chains listed next were all sequenced from one sample in a study of regulatory T cells in long-lasting Graves disease. Indicated time point: newly diagnosed GD, antithyroid drugs for less than 3 months. Extracted PBMC RNA gave rise to the TCR library. Libraries of TCR beta came from iRepertoire HTBI primers plus Arm-PCR of CDR3 regions. TCRdb reanalysed the multiplex PCR reads using MiXCR and keeps one entry per CDR3 protein. Counted here are approximately 440,000 distinct CDR3 sequences, 15% to 20% occurring once; the ten biggest clones make up 9% to 15%. This sample was also put to use in a study of T cells in Graves' hyperthyroidism and ophthalmopathy.

The sample in question was peripheral blood mononuclear cells (PBMCs), obtained at new diagnosis, from a patient treated with antithyroid drugs. The receptors were sampled from a man in his forties with Graves disease.

This clonotype has at least ten counts. The limits of the CDR3 on the DNA are not certain, so only TCRdb's listed CDR3 is given. The V call is TRBV2, the J call TRBJ1-2. The CDR3 is 15 amino acids long, termini counted. Germline values: CDR1 SNHLY, CDR2 FYNNEI. The CDR3 here is CASSEEVPPVGRGAF.

The table lists this clonotype with many counts. The genes are TRBV28 and TRBJ1-3; a possible D gene is TRBD1 (6 bases). V lost 5 bases to trimming and J lost 0 bases, with 14 bases between them. The CDR3 spans 16 residues. From germline, CDR1 is MDHEN and CDR2 SYDVKM. This chain's CDR3 is CASSPGGVYSGNTIYF. The CDR3 DNA follows: TGTGCCAGCAGTCCCGGGGGCGTGTACTCTGGAAACACCATATATTTT.

At least ten counts were recorded for this clonotype. The chain has TRBV2 and TRBJ2-7; D unresolved. CDR1 and CDR2 from the germline V gene are SNHLY and FYNNEI. The CDR3 extends over 11 amino acids. The ends were cut back, 8 bases at V and 4 bases at J, with 9 bases in the middle. The CDR3 loop reads CASYFTYEQYF. For the CDR3, the DNA is TGTGCCAGCTACTTTACGTACGAGCAGTACTTC.

CDR3 DNA sequence: TGTGCCAGCAGCTTAGTTGGCCTTCCCGGGGAGCTGTTTTTT. It codes for CASSLVGLPGELFF. V is TRBV5-5 and J is TRBJ2-2; D remains ambiguous. The V end lost 2 bases, the J end lost 6 bases, and 11 bases lay between the germline ends. Germline V gene sequence: CDR1 SGHKS, CDR2 YYEKEE (reference sequence). The CDR3 contains 14 residues. The variable domain in full, with the rest retrieved from reference TRBV5-5 and TRBJ2-2, is DAGVTQSPTHLIKTRGQQVTLRCSPISGHKSVSWYQQVLGQGPQFIFQYYEKEERGRGNFPDRFSARQFPNYSSELNVNALLLGDSALYLCASSLVGLPGELFFGEGSRLTVL.

This clonotype was counted only a few times. The chain employs TRBV5-5 and TRBJ2-1, with 11 bases aligning to TRBD2. CDR1 is SGHKS and CDR2 is YYEKEE in the germline V gene (reference sequence). This CDR3 has 16 residues. J gave up 5 bases and V 6 bases, and 10 bases lay outside the gene matches. CDR3 sequence (DNA): TGTGCCAGCACCGAATCGGGACTAGCGGACGACAATGAGCAGTTCTTC. The encoded protein is CASTESGLADDNEQFF.

The table lists this clonotype with many counts. The chain carries TRBV28 and TRBJ2-1, with TRBD2 matching over 8 bases. The V gene end was trimmed by 6 bases and the J gene end by 6 bases; junction bases not matched to a gene: 13. This CDR3 region has 16 residues. Germline V gene sequence: CDR1 MDHEN, CDR2 SYDVKM. CDR3 residues: CASSPIGGGQSNEQFF. The DNA of the CDR3 is TGTGCCAGCAGCCCCATCGGGGGGGGGCAAAGCAATGAGCAGTTCTTC.

In this sample, this clonotype turned up a few times. The chain joins TRBV5-6 to TRBJ2-7; D is undetermined. Trimming left V 0 bases short and J 1 base short, with 8 bases between. The CDR3 is made up of 14 amino acids. Germline-derived CDR1 and CDR2 are SGHDT and YYEEEE. Here the CDR3 reads CASSLAFGSYEQYF. The CDR3, as DNA: TGTGCCAGCAGCTTGGCCTTCGGATCCTACGAGCAGTACTTC.

Details on this clonotype: With a much larger clone just one base away, this may be a read error. The V and J genes are TRBV6-1 and TRBJ2-5, with TRBD1 matching over 10 bases. Matching the DNA end better, TRBJ2-1 makes the J call doubtful. Germline loops: CDR1 MNHNS, CDR2 SASEGT. The CDR3 runs to 15 residues. The CDR3 protein is CAISGSGTGVNEQFF. CDR3 DNA sequence: TGTGCCATCAGTGGCTCCGGGACAGGGGTCAATGAGCAGTTCTTC.

This clonotype was counted many times. The V and J genes are TRBV7-9 and TRBJ1-2; 11 bases match TRBD1. The ends lost 5 bases at V and 4 bases at J; junction bases unmatched: 3. CDR1 is SEHNR, CDR2 FQNEAQ, per germline (reference sequence). CDR3 length equals 14 residues. CDR3 sequence (DNA): TGTGCCAGCAGCCGGACAGGGGGCGGCTATGGCTACACCTTC. This sequence encodes CASSRTGGGYGYTF.

The chain joins TRBV10-3 to TRBJ2-1; D gene uncertain. CDR3 length: 13 residues. Germline CDR1 reads ENHRY; CDR2 reads SYGVKD. Trimming took 8 bases from V and 5 from J, leaving 13 bases between them. CDR3 DNA: TGTGCCATCCAAGGACCCACCGACAATGAGCAGTTCTTC. Its protein is CAIQGPTDNEQFF.

This clonotype appeared a few times. This chain joins TRBV12-3 or TRBV12-4 and TRBJ2-1, with TRBD2 matching 8 bases. CDR3 length: 17 residues. After removal of 6 bases from V and 0 bases from J, the junction contained 10 bases not matched to a gene. CDR3 nucleotides: TGTGCCAGCAGGGGAATAGCGGGGCTGAGCTCCTACAATGAGCAGTTCTTC. It translates to CASRGIAGLSSYNEQFF.

The table lists this clonotype with many counts. The V and J genes are TRBV5-1 and TRBJ1-2; possible D gene TRBD1, 5 bases. The CDR3 has 17 amino acids. V was shortened by 1 base and J by 4 bases, with 20 bases between the two germline ends. The germline gives CDR1 SGHRS, CDR2 YFSETQ. The CDR3 sequence: CASSLLFRAQPTYGYTF. CDR3 sequence (DNA): TGCGCCAGCAGCTTGCTCTTCAGGGCACAGCCAACCTATGGCTACACCTTC.

The rearrangement links TRBV10-3 to TRBJ1-4; a weak D match, TRBD1 (6 bases). The CDR3 extends over 13 amino acids. Germline values: CDR1 ENHRY, CDR2 SYGVKD. Deletions cut 6 bases from V and 8 bases from J, with 13 bases between. CDR3 sequence reads: CAISQGTDEKLFF. The CDR3 coding sequence is TGTGCCATCAGCCAGGGGACCGACGAAAAACTGTTTTTT.

Many counts were recorded for this clonotype. The V and J genes are TRBV7-8 and TRBJ2-3; 7 positions match TRBD2. The CDR3 loop spans 17 amino acids. CDR1 is SGHVS, CDR2 FQNEAQ, per germline. The V segment lost 4 bases and the J segment 2 bases; nucleotides outside the gene matches: 12. The CDR3 loop reads CASSWAPQSGTTDTQYF. As DNA, the CDR3 is TGTGCCAGCAGCTGGGCTCCGCAAAGCGGGACCACAGATACGCAGTATTTT.

The chain employs TRBV10-3 and TRBJ1-1; D is perhaps TRBD1 (5 bases). This CDR3 contains 13 residues. Germline-derived CDR1 and CDR2 are ENHRY and SYGVKD. V was clipped by 8 bases and J by 1 base, with 11 bases between them. In nucleotides, the CDR3 is TGTGCCATCGGGCGACAGACGAACACTGAAGCTTTCTTT. Translating it yields CAIGRQTNTEAFF.

The chain has TRBV7-9 and TRBJ2-1; TRBD2 matches at 13 bases. This CDR3 has 15 amino acids. Germline V CDR1 and CDR2: SEHNR, FQNEAQ (reference sequence). The V and J ends lost 5 bases and 8 bases, in that order; junction bases with no gene match: 6. The DNA for the CDR3 is TGTGCCAGCAGCCGAACTAGCGGGAGGGCCTATGAGCAGTTCTTC. It translates to CASSRTSGRAYEQFF.

This clonotype was seen just once. CDR3 sequence reads: CASSPGFPTSGRDEQFF. CDR3 sequence (DNA): TGTGCCAGCAGTCCCGGATTCCCGACTAGCGGGAGGGATGAGCAGTTCTTC. The chain couples TRBV12-3 or TRBV12-4 to TRBJ2-1, with 14 bases lining up with TRBD2. J lost 8 bases, V lost 5 bases, and 11 bases had no gene match. The CDR3 is made up of 17 amino acids.